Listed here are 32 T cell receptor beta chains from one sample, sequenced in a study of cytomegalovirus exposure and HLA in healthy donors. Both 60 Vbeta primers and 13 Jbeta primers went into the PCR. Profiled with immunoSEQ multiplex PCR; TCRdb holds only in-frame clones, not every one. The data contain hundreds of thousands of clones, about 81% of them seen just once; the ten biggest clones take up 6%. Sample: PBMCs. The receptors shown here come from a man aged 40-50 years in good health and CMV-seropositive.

The CDR3 is CASSRDREETQYF. The CDR3 DNA follows: TGTGCCAGCAGCCGGGACAGGGAAGAGACCCAGTACTTC. This chain connects TRBV7-2 to TRBJ2-5, with 9 positions matching TRBD1. Trimming cost V 5 bases and J 3 bases; bases outside gene matches: 1. The germline V gene has CDR1 SGHTA and CDR2 FQGNSA. There are 13 residues in the CDR3.

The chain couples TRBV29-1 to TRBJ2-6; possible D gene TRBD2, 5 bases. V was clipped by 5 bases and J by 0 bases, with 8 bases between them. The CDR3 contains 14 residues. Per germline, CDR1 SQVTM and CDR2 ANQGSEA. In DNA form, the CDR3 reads TGCAGCGTTAGCGGACTCTCTGGGGCCAACGTCCTGACTTTC. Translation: CSVSGLSGANVLTF.

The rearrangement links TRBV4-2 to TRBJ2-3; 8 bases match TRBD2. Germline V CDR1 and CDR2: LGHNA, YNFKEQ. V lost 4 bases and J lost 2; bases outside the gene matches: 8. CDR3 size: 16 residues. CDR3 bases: TGTGCCAGCAGCCCCCCTGGTAGCGGGGTCACAGATACGCAGTATTTT. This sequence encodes CASSPPGSGVTDTQYF.

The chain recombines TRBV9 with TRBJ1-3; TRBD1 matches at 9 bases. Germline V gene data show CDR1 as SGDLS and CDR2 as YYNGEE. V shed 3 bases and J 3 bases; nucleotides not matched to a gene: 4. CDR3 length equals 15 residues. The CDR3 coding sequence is TGTGCCAGCAGCGGAGTGGGACAGGGTGGAAACACCATATATTTT. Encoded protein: CASSGVGQGGNTIYF.

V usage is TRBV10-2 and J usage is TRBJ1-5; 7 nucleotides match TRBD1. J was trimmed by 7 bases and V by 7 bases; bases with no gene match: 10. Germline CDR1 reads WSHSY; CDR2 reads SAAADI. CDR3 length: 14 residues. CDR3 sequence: CASTLRQGEQPQHF. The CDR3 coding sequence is TGCGCCAGCACCTTAAGACAGGGTGAGCAGCCCCAGCATTTT.

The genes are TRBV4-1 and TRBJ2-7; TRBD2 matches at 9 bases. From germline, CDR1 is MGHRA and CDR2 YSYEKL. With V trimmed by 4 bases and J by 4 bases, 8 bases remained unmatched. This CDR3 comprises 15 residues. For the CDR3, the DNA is TGCGCCAGCAGCCCCTTAGCGGGAGTGGGATACGAGCAGTACTTC. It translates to CASSPLAGVGYEQYF.

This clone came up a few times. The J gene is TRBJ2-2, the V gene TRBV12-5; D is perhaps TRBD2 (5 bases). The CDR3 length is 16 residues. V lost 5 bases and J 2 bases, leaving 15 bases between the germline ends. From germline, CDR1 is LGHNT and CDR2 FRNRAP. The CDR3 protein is CASGPGTRTNTGELFF. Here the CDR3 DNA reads TGTGCTAGTGGTCCCGGCACGAGGACTAACACCGGGGAGCTGTTTTTT.

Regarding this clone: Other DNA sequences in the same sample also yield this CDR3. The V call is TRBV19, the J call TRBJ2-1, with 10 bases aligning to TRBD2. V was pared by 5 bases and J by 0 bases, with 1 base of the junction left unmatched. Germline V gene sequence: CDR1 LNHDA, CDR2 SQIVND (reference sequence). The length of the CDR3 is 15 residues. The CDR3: CASSPSGSSYNEQFF. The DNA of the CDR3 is TGTGCCAGTAGTCCTAGCGGGAGCTCCTACAATGAGCAGTTCTTC.

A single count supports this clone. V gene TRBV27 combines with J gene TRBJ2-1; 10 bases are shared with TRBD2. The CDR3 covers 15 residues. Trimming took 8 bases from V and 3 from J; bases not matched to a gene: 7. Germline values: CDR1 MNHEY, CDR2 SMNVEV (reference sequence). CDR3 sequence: CASALAGEFYNEQFF. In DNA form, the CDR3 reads TGTGCCAGCGCTCTAGCGGGAGAGTTCTACAATGAGCAGTTCTTC.

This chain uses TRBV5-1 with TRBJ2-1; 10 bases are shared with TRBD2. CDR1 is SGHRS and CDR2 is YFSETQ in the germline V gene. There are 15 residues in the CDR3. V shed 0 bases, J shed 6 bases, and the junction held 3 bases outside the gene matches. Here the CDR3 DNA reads TGCGCCAGCAGCTTGGAACTAGCGGGACCCAATGAGCAGTTCTTC. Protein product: CASSLELAGPNEQFF.

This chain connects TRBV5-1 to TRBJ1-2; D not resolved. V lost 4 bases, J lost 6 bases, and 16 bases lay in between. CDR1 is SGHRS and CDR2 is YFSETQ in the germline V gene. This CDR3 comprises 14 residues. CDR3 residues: CASSPSRVEDGYTF. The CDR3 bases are TGCGCCAGCAGCCCGTCGCGGGTGGAGGATGGCTACACCTTC.

The CDR3 protein is CASSLRTAREKLFF. The CDR3, as DNA: TGTGCCAGCAGCTTGAGGACAGCAAGGGAAAAACTGTTTTTT. The chain carries TRBV5-6 and TRBJ1-4; D perhaps matches TRBD1 (6 bases). The CDR3 extends over 14 amino acids. The germline CDR1 and CDR2 sequences are SGHDT and YYEEEE. V gave up 1 base and J gave up 8 bases, with 12 bases separating them. Looking up the rest from reference TRBV5-6 and TRBJ1-4 gives the full variable domain: DAGVTQSPTHLIKTRGQQVTLRCSPKSGHDTVSWYQQALGQGPQFIFQYYEEEERQRGNFPDRFSGHQFPNYSSELNVNALLLGDSALYLCASSLRTAREKLFFGSGTQLSVL.

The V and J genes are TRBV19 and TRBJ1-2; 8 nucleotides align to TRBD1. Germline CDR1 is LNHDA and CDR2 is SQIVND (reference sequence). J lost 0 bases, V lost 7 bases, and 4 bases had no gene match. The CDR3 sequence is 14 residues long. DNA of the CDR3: TGTGCCAGTAACGCGGACAGGGCTAACTATGGCTACACCTTC. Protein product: CASNADRANYGYTF.

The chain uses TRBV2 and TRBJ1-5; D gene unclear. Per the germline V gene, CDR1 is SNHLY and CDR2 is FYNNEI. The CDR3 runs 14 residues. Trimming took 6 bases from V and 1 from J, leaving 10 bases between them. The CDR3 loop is CASRMTLSNQPQHF. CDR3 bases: TGTGCCAGCAGGATGACTTTAAGCAATCAGCCCCAGCATTTT. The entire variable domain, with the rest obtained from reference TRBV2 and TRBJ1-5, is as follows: EPEVTQTPSHQVTQMGQEVILRCVPISNHLYFYWYRQILGQKVEFLVSFYNNEISEKSEIFDDQFSVERPDGSNFTLKIRSTKLEDSAMYFCASRMTLSNQPQHFGDGTRLSIL.

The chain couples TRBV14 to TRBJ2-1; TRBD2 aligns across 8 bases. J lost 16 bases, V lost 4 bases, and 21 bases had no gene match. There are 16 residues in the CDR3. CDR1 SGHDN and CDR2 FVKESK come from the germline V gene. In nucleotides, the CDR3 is TGTGCCAGCAGCCCAGATTGGGCGGGAGGAGGTGTCGAAGCATTCTTC. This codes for CASSPDWAGGGVEAFF.

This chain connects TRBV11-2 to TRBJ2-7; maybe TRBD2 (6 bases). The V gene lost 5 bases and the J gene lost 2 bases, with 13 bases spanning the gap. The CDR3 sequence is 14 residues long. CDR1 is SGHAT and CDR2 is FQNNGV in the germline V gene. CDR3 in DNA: TGTGCCAGCAGCCTTACCGGGGGAGCCTACGAGCAGTACGTC. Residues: CASSLTGGAYEQYV.

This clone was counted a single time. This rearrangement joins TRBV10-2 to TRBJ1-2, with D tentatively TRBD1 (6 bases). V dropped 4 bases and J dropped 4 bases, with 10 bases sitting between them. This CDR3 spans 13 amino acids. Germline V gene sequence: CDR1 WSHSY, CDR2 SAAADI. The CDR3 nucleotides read TGCGCCAGCAGTGCAACAGGGAGCTATGGCTACACCTTC. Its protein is CASSATGSYGYTF.

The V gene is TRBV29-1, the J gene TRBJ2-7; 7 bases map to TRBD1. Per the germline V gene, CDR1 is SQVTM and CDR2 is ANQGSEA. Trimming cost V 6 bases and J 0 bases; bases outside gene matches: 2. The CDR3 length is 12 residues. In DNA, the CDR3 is TGCAGCGTGACAGGGTCCTCCTACGAGCAGTACTTC. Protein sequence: CSVTGSSYEQYF.

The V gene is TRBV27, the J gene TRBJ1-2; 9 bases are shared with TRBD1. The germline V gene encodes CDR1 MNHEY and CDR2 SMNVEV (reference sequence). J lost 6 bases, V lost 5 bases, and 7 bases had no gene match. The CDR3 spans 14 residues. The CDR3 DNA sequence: TGTGCCAGCAGTCCCACAGGGGGCGCAAATGGCTACACCTTC. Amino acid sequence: CASSPTGGANGYTF.

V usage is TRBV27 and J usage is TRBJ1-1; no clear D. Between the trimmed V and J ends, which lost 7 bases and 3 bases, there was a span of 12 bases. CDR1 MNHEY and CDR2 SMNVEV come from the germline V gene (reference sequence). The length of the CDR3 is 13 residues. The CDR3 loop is CASIGRPDTEAFF. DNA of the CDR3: TGTGCCAGCATCGGGAGGCCGGACACTGAAGCTTTCTTT.

The CDR3 reads CASSYSRTGVVNEQFF. The DNA of the CDR3 is TGTGCCAGCAGTTACTCTCGGACAGGGGTGGTCAATGAGCAGTTCTTC. The chain combines TRBV6-5 with TRBJ2-1, with 9 bases lining up with TRBD1. Germline CDR1 MNHEY, CDR2 SVGAGI. Germline trimming cut 0 bases from V and 6 bases from J; bases unmatched to any gene: 6. The CDR3 extends over 16 amino acids.

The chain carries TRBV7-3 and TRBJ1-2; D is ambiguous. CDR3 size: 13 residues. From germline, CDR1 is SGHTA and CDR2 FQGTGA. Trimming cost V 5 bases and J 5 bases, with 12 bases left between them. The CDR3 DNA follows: TGTGCCAGCAGCGCGACTGCAGATTATGGCTACACCTTC. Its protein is CASSATADYGYTF. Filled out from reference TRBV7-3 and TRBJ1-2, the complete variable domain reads GAGVSQTPSNKVTEKGKYVELRCDPISGHTALYWYRQSLGQGPEFLIYFQGTGAADDSGLPNDRFFAVRPEGSVSTLKIQRTERGDSAVYLCASSATADYGYTFGSGTRLTVV.

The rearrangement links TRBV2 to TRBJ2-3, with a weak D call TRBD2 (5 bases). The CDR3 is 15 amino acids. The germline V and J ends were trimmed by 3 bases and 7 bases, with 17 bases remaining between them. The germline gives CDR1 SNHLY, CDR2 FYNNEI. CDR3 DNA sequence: TGTGCCAGCAGTGAGGAGGTGGCTCGCCATAATACGCAGTATTTT. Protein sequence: CASSEEVARHNTQYF.

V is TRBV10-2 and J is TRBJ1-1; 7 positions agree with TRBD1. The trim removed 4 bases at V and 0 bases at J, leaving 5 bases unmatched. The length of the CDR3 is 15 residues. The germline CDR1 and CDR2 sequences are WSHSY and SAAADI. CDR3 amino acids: CASSGGQLMNTEAFF. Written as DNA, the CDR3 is TGCGCCAGCAGTGGGGGACAGCTAATGAACACTGAAGCTTTCTTT.

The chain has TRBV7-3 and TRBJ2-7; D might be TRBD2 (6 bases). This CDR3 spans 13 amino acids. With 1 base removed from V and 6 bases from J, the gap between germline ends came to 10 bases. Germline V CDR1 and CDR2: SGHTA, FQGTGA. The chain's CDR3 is CASSLSSGSEQYF. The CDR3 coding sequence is TGTGCCAGCAGCTTAAGTTCCGGGAGCGAGCAGTACTTC.

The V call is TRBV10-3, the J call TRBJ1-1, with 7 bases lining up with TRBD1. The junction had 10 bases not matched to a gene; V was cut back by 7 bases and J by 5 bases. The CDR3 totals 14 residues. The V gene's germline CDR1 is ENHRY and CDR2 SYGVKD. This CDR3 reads CAITDRARDTEAFF. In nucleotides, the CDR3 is TGTGCCATCACCGACAGGGCCAGGGATACTGAAGCTTTCTTT.

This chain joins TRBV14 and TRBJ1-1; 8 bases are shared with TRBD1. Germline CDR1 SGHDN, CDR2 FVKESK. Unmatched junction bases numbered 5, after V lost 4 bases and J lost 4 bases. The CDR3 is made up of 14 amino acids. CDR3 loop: CASSPGQVITEAFF. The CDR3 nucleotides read TGTGCCAGCAGCCCGGGACAGGTTATCACTGAAGCTTTCTTT.

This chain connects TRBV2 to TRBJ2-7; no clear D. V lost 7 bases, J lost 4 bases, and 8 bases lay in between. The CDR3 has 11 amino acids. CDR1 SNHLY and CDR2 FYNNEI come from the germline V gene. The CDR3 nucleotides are TGTGCCAGCACTAATCCATACGAGCAGTACTTC. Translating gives CASTNPYEQYF.

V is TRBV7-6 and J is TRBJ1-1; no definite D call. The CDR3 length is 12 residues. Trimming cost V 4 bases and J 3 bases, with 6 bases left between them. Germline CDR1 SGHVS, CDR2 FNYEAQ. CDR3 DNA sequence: TGTGCCAGCAGCTCGAGCGACACTGAAGCTTTCTTT. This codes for CASSSSDTEAFF.

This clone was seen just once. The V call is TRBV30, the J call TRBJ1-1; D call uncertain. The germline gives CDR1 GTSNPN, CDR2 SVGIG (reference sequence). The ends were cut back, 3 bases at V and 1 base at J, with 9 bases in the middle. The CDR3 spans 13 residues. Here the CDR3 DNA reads TGTGCCTGGAGCTACGAGGGGAACACTGAAGCTTTCTTT. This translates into CAWSYEGNTEAFF.

The CDR3 DNA sequence: TGTGCCAGTAGTATGTGGGGGCCGGGGAACACTGAAGCTTTCTTT. The encoded protein is CASSMWGPGNTEAFF. The rearrangement links TRBV19 to TRBJ1-1; a weak D match, TRBD1 (6 bases). Germline V gene sequence: CDR1 LNHDA, CDR2 SQIVND (reference sequence). Trimming cost V 3 bases and J 1 base, with 12 bases left between them. This CDR3 has 15 amino acids.

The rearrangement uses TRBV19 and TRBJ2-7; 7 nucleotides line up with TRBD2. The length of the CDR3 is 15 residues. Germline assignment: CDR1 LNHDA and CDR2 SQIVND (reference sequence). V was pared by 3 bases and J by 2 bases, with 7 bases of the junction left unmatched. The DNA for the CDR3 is TGTGCCAGTAGTATGTACAGCGGGGCTCCCTACGAGCAGTACTTC. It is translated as CASSMYSGAPYEQYF.